This TCR beta chain originates from a study of T cell responses to AZD1222 COVID-19 vaccine. As concerns this clone: Its target is not known.

General study points: No day 14 peak samples; only post-peak repertoires were characterized. The donor cohort was predominantly white British with a female majority, and clonal diversity may have been underestimated.

Clones were sequenced by immunoSEQ multiplex PCR, and TCRdb holds only the in-frame ones, with some missing. The sample consists of under 130,000 clones, around 96% of them appearing once. The starting material was peripheral blood, obtained on day 0 of AZD1222 vaccination. The TCR originated in an adult in good health.

DNA for the CDR3: TGTGCCAGCAGCTCAGGAGAGACTAGCGACTCCTACGAGCAGTACTTC. As protein: CASSSGETSDSYEQYF. This chain joins TRBV13 and TRBJ2-7, with TRBD2 matching over 8 bases. The length of the CDR3 is 16 residues. V shed 4 bases, J shed 0 bases, and the junction held 8 bases outside the gene matches. Germline CDR1 is PRHDT and CDR2 is FYEKMQ (reference sequence).